These 2 T cell receptor beta chains originate from one sample sequenced in a study of blood T cell repertoires in COVID-19 (dated by TCRdb to the early 2020s). Preparation of the library involved the immunoSEQ multiplex PCR assay. TCRdb took over this immuneACCESS table, retaining in-frame rearrangements with V and J assigned. Such tables are incomplete; in checked studies, under half of the missing clones stem from an unresolved V gene, and the remainder is unexplained. The sample profile shows roughly 320,000 clones; 90% of them were found once. Almost 4% of the sample is held by the ten biggest clonotypes. Material for sequencing was PBMCs or T cells enriched from blood (not recorded which). The source is a woman in her 30s who had been exposed to COVID-19.

The J gene is TRBJ2-1, the V gene TRBV5-4, with 9 bases lining up with TRBD2. This CDR3 is built from 12 residues. From germline, CDR1 is SGHNT and CDR2 YYREEE (reference sequence). The V segment lost 7 bases and the J segment 7 bases; nucleotides outside the gene matches: 3. The CDR3 loop is CASAGGRNEQFF. In nucleotides, the CDR3 is TGTGCCAGCGCGGGGGGGAGAAATGAGCAGTTCTTC. The full variable domain, with the rest looked up from reference TRBV5-4 and TRBJ2-1, is ETGVTQSPTHLIKTRGQQVTLRCSSQSGHNTVSWYQQALGQGPQFIFQYYREEENGRGNFPPRFSGLQFPNYSSELNVNALELDDSALYLCASAGGRNEQFFGPGTRLTVL.

The chain recombines TRBV19 with TRBJ2-1; D gene uncertain. The CDR3 runs to 12 residues. The germline V and J ends were trimmed by 5 bases and 4 bases, with 6 bases remaining between them. Germline values: CDR1 LNHDA, CDR2 SQIVND (reference sequence). The CDR3 DNA reads as TGTGCCAGTAGTTTCGGTTACAATGAGCAGTTCTTC. Encoded protein: CASSFGYNEQFF.